This entry lists 13 T cell receptor beta chains sequenced from one sample in a study of regulatory T cells in long-lasting Graves disease. Arm-PCR with iRepertoire HTBI primers amplified the CDR3 regions for these TCR beta libraries. Using its own MiXCR run on the multiplex PCR reads, TCRdb lists one record per CDR3 protein. The repertoire holds about 540,000 distinct CDR3 sequences, with approximately 13% as singletons. Specified time point: newly diagnosed GD, antithyroid drugs for less than 3 months. The TCR library used RNA extracted from PBMCs. In addition, the sample was reused for a study of T cells in Graves' hyperthyroidism and ophthalmopathy.

The material was peripheral blood mononuclear cells (PBMCs), obtained at new diagnosis, from a patient treated with antithyroid drugs. Receptors originate from a man aged 30 to 45 with Graves disease.

The rearrangement joins TRBV10-3 to TRBJ2-5; D is uncertain. Germline-derived CDR1 and CDR2 are ENHRY and SYGVKD. The CDR3 is 12 amino acids. V shed 5 bases and J shed 1 base, with 5 bases lying between them. The DNA for the CDR3 is TGTGCCATCAGTAACCTCCAAGAGACCCAGTACTTC. It translates to CAISNLQETQYF.

Regarding this clonotype: Just one base apart from a much larger clone, this may be a read error. The V and J genes are TRBV20-1 and TRBJ1-1; possible D gene TRBD1, 5 bases. Germline V gene data show CDR1 as DFQATT and CDR2 as SNEGSKA (reference sequence). The CDR3 totals 14 residues. V was pared by 4 bases and J by 0 bases, with 12 bases between. CDR3 in amino acids: CSAKQEAMNTEAFF. The CDR3 nucleotides read TGCAGTGCTAAACAGGAGGCGATGAACACTGAAGCTTTCTTT.

This clonotype showed up just a few times. The rearrangement uses TRBV11-2 and TRBJ1-6; D gene ambiguous. Trimming left V 5 bases short and J 8 bases short, with 10 bases between. The germline V gene has CDR1 SGHAT and CDR2 FQNNGV. The CDR3 totals 13 residues. The CDR3 nucleotides read TGTGCCAGCAGCACTTATTGGGATTCACCCCTCCACTTT. This sequence encodes CASSTYWDSPLHF.

This clonotype has ten or more counts. The genes are TRBV12-3 or TRBV12-4 and TRBJ2-2; D gene unclear. This CDR3 has 14 amino acids. Trimming stripped 6 bases from V and 1 base from J, with 9 bases between. CDR3 bases: TGTGCCAGCAGCCAAGATGAGAACACCGGGGAGCTGTTTTTT. Protein sequence: CASSQDENTGELFF.

A note on this clonotype: The junction departs from the called germline gene at one end, perhaps through a read error. Written as DNA, the CDR3 is TGTGCCTGGACCCAGGGTAATTCACCCCCCCACTTT. Translated, it gives CAWTQGNSPPHF. The genes are TRBV30 and TRBJ1-6; perhaps TRBD1 as D (5 bases). Germline V CDR1 and CDR2: GTSNPN, SVGIG (reference sequence). The CDR3 runs to 12 residues.

This clonotype has more than one count but fewer than ten. The genes are TRBV12-3 or TRBV12-4 and TRBJ2-3, with 10 positions matching TRBD2. The CDR3 is 14 amino acids. V lost 2 bases, J lost 6 bases, and 2 bases stayed unmatched. CDR3 residues: CASSLLAGEDTQYF. CDR3 bases: TGTGCCAGCAGTTTACTAGCGGGAGAGGATACGCAGTATTTT.

This clonotype has at least ten counts. J is TRBJ1-4 and V is TRBV2, with unresolved D. The CDR3 spans 15 residues. Deletions cut 7 bases from V and 2 bases from J, with 14 bases between. Germline V CDR1 and CDR2: SNHLY, FYNNEI. The CDR3 is CASTKSWATNEKLFF. In DNA form, the CDR3 reads TGTGCCAGCACCAAGAGCTGGGCCACTAATGAAAAACTGTTTTTT.

Many counts were recorded for this clonotype. This chain connects TRBV13 to TRBJ2-2; D could derive from TRBD1 or TRBD2 (6 bases each). Germline V gene lookup returns CDR1 PRHDT and CDR2 FYEKMQ (reference sequence). The CDR3 has 15 residues. The ends were cut back, 3 bases at V and 4 bases at J, with 12 bases in the middle. Here the CDR3 reads CASSLGARGTGELFF. In DNA form, the CDR3 reads TGTGCCAGCAGCTTGGGGGCGCGGGGCACCGGGGAGCTGTTTTTT.

This clonotype appeared many times. This chain joins TRBV10-3 and TRBJ1-1, with 9 bases identical to TRBD1. The CDR3 extends over 14 amino acids. The V segment lost 5 bases and the J segment 6 bases; nucleotides outside the gene matches: 7. Germline values: CDR1 ENHRY, CDR2 SYGVKD. The CDR3 DNA is TGTGCCATCAGTCGAAAGACAGGGGGGTCTGAAGCTTTCTTT. This encodes CAISRKTGGSEAFF.

This clonotype has only a few counts. The V call is TRBV29-1, the J call TRBJ2-3; TRBD1 is a possible D gene (6 bases). Germline V CDR1 and CDR2: SQVTM, ANQGSEA. V gave up 7 bases and J gave up 7 bases, with 15 bases separating them. This CDR3 comprises 12 residues. CDR3 coding DNA: TGCAGCGGGGGGCTAGCCGCTAATACGCAGTATTTT. It translates to CSGGLAANTQYF.

This clonotype occurred a few times. The chain is built from TRBV27 and TRBJ2-5; a weak D match, TRBD2 (6 bases). This CDR3 comprises 15 residues. The V gene lost 3 bases and the J gene lost 2 bases, with 13 bases spanning the gap. Germline-derived CDR1 and CDR2 are MNHEY and SMNVEV (reference sequence). The CDR3 coding sequence is TGTGCCAGCAGTTTTTTTGGCGGGGCTCAAGAGACCCAGTACTTC. Translating gives CASSFFGGAQETQYF.

This clonotype was counted at least ten times. The V call is TRBV6-1, the J call TRBJ2-1; 8 bases fit TRBD1. Germline lookup yields CDR1 MNHNS and CDR2 SASEGT. The CDR3 consists of 15 residues. With 6 bases clipped from V and 7 bases from J, the junction kept 11 bases outside the gene matches. CDR3 in amino acids: CASRRRTGRLNEQFF. CDR3 nucleotide sequence: TGTGCCAGCAGGCGCCGGACAGGGCGTTTAAATGAGCAGTTCTTC.

This clonotype was recorded at least ten times. This chain connects TRBV6-5 to TRBJ1-2; D may be TRBD1 (6 bases). The CDR3 has 14 amino acids. The germline gives CDR1 MNHEY, CDR2 SVGAGI. V was cut by 0 bases and J by 7 bases, with 12 bases left in between. DNA for the CDR3: TGTGCCAGCAGTTACTCAGGGGGGCTGGGTGGCTACACCTTC. Its protein product is CASSYSGGLGGYTF.